This passage covers 8 T cell receptor beta chains from one sample sequenced in a study of blood T cells in healthy people across ages. Combining a sample-barcoded 5' primer with a J-beta primer mix, a second PCR ran for roughly 6 to 11 cycles. TCRdb reprocessed the 5' RACE reads via MiXCR and lists one record per CDR3 protein. Of roughly 680,000 distinct CDR3 sequences listed, roughly half were seen once; the top ten hold about 13%. Sequencing used blood. Receptors were obtained from a woman over 75 in good health.

This clonotype was seen repeatedly, ten times or more. V usage is TRBV12-3 or TRBV12-4 and J usage is TRBJ2-3, with 7 bases that match TRBD2. J gave up 1 base and V 5 bases, and 3 bases lay outside the gene matches. This CDR3 is 14 amino acids long. CDR3: CASSVAGGTDTQYF. For the CDR3, the DNA is TGTGCCAGCAGTGTGGCGGGGGGCACAGATACGCAGTATTTT.

The rearrangement joins TRBV4-1 to TRBJ2-1, with a weak D call TRBD2 (6 bases). Trimming left V 4 bases short and J 2 bases short, with 18 bases between. The CDR3 covers 17 residues. Germline V gene lookup returns CDR1 MGHRA and CDR2 YSYEKL. In DNA form, the CDR3 reads TGCGCCAGCAGCCCGGTCTCCCGGGCGGGACCCTACAATGAGCAGTTCTTC. Translated: CASSPVSRAGPYNEQFF.

This chain links TRBV5-1 with TRBJ2-3, with TRBD1 matching 7 bases. The J segment lost 2 bases and the V segment lost 4 bases, leaving 7 bases of the junction unmatched. The CDR3 totals 15 residues. The germline gives CDR1 SGHRS, CDR2 YFSETQ. In nucleotides, the CDR3 is TGCGCCAGCAGCAACGACAGGGACCACACAGATACGCAGTATTTT. Translated, it gives CASSNDRDHTDTQYF.

This clonotype came up a few times. The rearrangement joins TRBV5-5 to TRBJ1-1, with D hard to call. The CDR3 runs to 14 residues. V lost 0 bases and J lost 4, with 10 bases in between. Germline CDR1 SGHKS, CDR2 YYEKEE (reference sequence). The CDR3 region is CASSLVGRSTEAFF. Here the CDR3 DNA reads TGTGCCAGCAGCTTGGTGGGGAGGTCCACTGAAGCTTTCTTT. The variable domain in full, completed from reference TRBV5-5 and TRBJ1-1, reads DAGVTQSPTHLIKTRGQQVTLRCSPISGHKSVSWYQQVLGQGPQFIFQYYEKEERGRGNFPDRFSARQFPNYSSELNVNALLLGDSALYLCASSLVGRSTEAFFGQGTRLTVV.

This clonotype has more than one count but fewer than ten. The rearrangement joins TRBV19 to TRBJ2-1, with TRBD2 matching over 10 bases. V was clipped by 5 bases and J by 7 bases; unmatched bases: 11. CDR1 LNHDA and CDR2 SQIVND come from the germline V gene (reference sequence). This CDR3 region has 16 residues. The CDR3 protein is CASSSRTSGTFNEQFF. The DNA for the CDR3 is TGTGCCAGTAGTTCGCGGACTAGCGGAACTTTTAATGAGCAGTTCTTC.

The rearrangement joins TRBV7-9 to TRBJ1-5, with a tentative D call TRBD1 (6 bases). The V and J ends lost 1 base and 13 bases respectively, with 11 bases between them. CDR3 length equals 12 residues. Germline CDR1 is SEHNR and CDR2 is FQNEAQ (reference sequence). The CDR3 is CASSLDHRAQHF. In DNA form, the CDR3 reads TGTGCCAGCAGCTTAGATCACAGGGCACAGCATTTT.

The J gene is TRBJ1-1, the V gene TRBV27; D is unclear. This CDR3 is built from 14 residues. CDR1 and CDR2 (germline): MNHEY, SMNVEV (reference sequence). The germline V and J ends were trimmed by 3 bases and 1 base, with 9 bases remaining between them. The CDR3 DNA sequence: TGTGCCAGCAGTTTTTTGAGCGGGAACACTGAAGCTTTCTTT. It is translated as CASSFLSGNTEAFF.

Written as DNA, the CDR3 is TGCGCCAGCAGTGACCTTGGACAGGGTCAAGAGACCCAGTACTTC. This translates into CASSDLGQGQETQYF. The genes are TRBV10-2 and TRBJ2-5; 8 bases are a match to TRBD1. Germline lookup yields CDR1 WSHSY and CDR2 SAAADI. This CDR3 spans 15 amino acids. V was clipped by 3 bases and J by 2 bases; unmatched bases: 5.